The following is a TCR beta chain sequence with its context. Its antigen remains unknown. Both 60 Vbeta primers and 13 Jbeta primers went into the PCR. How the authors handled the data: Unique TCR beta chains numbered around 80 million in a later analysis, with 10 million to 14 million shared. Method: immunoSEQ multiplex PCR; TCRdb's copy keeps in-frame clones and lacks some. V and J calls and clone size are copied from that table; D and trimming were computed from the DNA. Among about 170,000 clones listed, 79% were seen once. The data derive from a study of cytomegalovirus exposure and HLA in healthy donors. Study-wide points: Trimming of TCR beta V- and J-genes showed a link, identified in a later analysis, to a missense DCLRE1C variant. Most TCR beta V segments were productive about 87% or about 30% of the time in an earlier analysis. Donor immune exposure was known only as CMV serostatus.

Trimming took off 2 bases at V and 0 bases at J, with 12 bases between the two ends. CDR1 SQVTM and CDR2 ANQGSEA come from the germline V gene. This CDR3 region has 15 residues. The rearrangement joins TRBV29-1 to TRBJ2-3, with D unresolved. Sequencing was performed on PBMCs. The receptor comes from a woman aged 45-65 years in good health and CMV-seronegative. This CDR3 is CSVENTAFSTDTQYF. The CDR3 DNA follows: TGCAGCGTTGAAAATACAGCCTTTAGCACAGATACGCAGTATTTT.